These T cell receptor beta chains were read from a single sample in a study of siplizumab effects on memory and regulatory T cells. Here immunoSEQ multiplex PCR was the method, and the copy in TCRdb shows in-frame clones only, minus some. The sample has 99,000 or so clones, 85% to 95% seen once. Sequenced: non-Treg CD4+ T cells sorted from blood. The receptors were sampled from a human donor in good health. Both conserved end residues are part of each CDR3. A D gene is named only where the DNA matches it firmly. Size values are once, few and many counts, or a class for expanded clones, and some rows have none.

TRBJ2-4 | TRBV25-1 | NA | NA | TGTGCCAGCAGTGAAACCGACAGAAAGTCAAACATTCAGTACTTC | CASSETDRKSNIQYF
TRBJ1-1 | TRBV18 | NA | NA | TGTGCCAGCTCCCCAGAGGCGGGCACTGAAGCTTTCTTT | CASSPEAGTEAFF
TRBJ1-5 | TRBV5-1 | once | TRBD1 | TGCGCCAGCAGCCCTAACACAGGGGCCAATCAGCCCCAGCATTTT | CASSPNTGANQPQHF
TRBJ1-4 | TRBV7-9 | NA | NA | TGTGCCAGCAGCTTCCAAGCTGGGGGCCAAAAACTGTTTTTT | CASSFQAGGQKLFF
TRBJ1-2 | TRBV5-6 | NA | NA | TGTGCCAGCAGCTCCTCACCTTTCCTGGTAAACTATGGCTACACCTTC | CASSSSPFLVNYGYTF
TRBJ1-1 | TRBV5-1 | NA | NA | TGCGCCAGCGGATCAGGGCTGAACACTGAAGCTTTCTTT | CASGSGLNTEAFF
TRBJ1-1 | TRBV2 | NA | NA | TGTGCCAGCAGCCCCGTAGGGGCTCTCACTGAAGCTTTCTTT | CASSPVGALTEAFF
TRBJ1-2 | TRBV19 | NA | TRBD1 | TGTGCCAGTAGTGTAGACAGGGGATGGGAAGATGGCTACACCTTC | CASSVDRGWEDGYTF
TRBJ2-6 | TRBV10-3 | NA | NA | TGTGCCATCCATCCGTCTTGGGACCCTGGGGCCAACGTCCTGACTTTC | CAIHPSWDPGANVLTF
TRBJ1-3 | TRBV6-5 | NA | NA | TGTGCCAGCAGTTACTCGGGGTCAGACTCTGGAAACACCATATATTTT | CASSYSGSDSGNTIYF
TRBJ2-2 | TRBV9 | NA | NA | TGTGCCAGCAGCGTCTTTGTCCTCCCGGCCACCGGGGAGCTGTTTTTT | CASSVFVLPATGELFF
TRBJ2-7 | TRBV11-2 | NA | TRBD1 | TGTGCCAGCAGCTTAGTAATAGGTTGGGACAGGGTTAACTACGAGCAGTACTTC | CASSLVIGWDRVNYEQYF
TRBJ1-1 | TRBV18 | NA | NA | TGTGCCAGCTCACCAACGAACACTTATGAAGCTTTCTTT | CASSPTNTYEAFF
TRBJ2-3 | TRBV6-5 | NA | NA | TGTGCCAGCAGTTACGAATCTAGAGGAGATACGCAGTATTTT | CASSYESRGDTQYF
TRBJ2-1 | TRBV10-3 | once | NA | TGTGCCATCGAGTCCCAGGGTAAAAATGAGCAGTTCTTC | CAIESQGKNEQFF
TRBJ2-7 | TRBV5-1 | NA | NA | TGCGCCAGCAGCTTATCCGTAAGCTCCTACGAGCAGTACTTC | CASSLSVSSYEQYF
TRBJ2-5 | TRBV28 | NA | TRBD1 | TGTGCCAGCAGTTCATCCCGACAGGGCGGAGAGACCCAGTACTTC | CASSSSRQGGETQYF
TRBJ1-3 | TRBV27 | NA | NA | TGTGCCAGCAGTTCCCTATTTTCGGCTGGAAACACCATATATTTT | CASSSLFSAGNTIYF
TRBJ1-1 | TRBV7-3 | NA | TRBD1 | TGTGCCAGCGTCGACAGGGAGGGAGGAAAAACTGAAGCTTTCTTT | CASVDREGGKTEAFF
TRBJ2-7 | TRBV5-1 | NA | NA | TGCGCCAGCAGCTTGGAACAGGGTCCCTACGAGCAGTACTTC | CASSLEQGPYEQYF
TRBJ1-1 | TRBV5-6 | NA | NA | TGTGCCAGCAGCCCGACGGGGAGAGATGAAGCTTTCTTT | CASSPTGRDEAFF
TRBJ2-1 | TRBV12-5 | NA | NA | TGTGCTAGTGGTTTTGCCGGGAGTTACAATGAGCAGTTCTTC | CASGFAGSYNEQFF
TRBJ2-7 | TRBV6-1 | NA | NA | TGTGCCAGCAGTAATCGGAGAAAGGTCCTCGAGCAGTACTTC | CASSNRRKVLEQYF
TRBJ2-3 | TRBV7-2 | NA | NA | TGTGCCAGCAGCCCTGGTGGGGGGGCTGAAGATACGCAGTATTTT | CASSPGGGAEDTQYF
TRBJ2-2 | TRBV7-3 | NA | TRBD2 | TGTGCCAGCAGCCCCCTAGCGGCATCGAACACCGGGGAGCTGTTTTTT | CASSPLAASNTGELFF
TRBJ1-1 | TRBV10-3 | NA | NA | TGTGCCATCTCGCGGGCCGGGGGCAACACTGAAGCTTTCTTT | CAISRAGGNTEAFF
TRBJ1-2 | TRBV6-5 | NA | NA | TGTGCCAGCAGTCAAGACGGGCGGGGAGCCTACACCTTC | CASSQDGRGAYTF
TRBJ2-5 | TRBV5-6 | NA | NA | TGTGCCAGCAGCCGTTTGGTTGGCGAGACCCAGTACTTC | CASSRLVGETQYF
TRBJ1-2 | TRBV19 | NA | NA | TGTGCCAGTACCCCATTGGGGAACCCGGCTAACTATGGCTACACCTTC | CASTPLGNPANYGYTF
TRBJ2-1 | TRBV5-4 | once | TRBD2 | TGTGCCAGCAGCGCGCCAGGGACAGGCGGACTAGCGGGATTCGGTGAGCAGTTCTTC | CASSAPGTGGLAGFGEQFF
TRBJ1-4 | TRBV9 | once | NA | TGTGCCAGCAGTCACCAGCCCCCAACTAATGAAAAACTGTTTTTT | CASSHQPPTNEKLFF
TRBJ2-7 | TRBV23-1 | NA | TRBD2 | TGCGCCAGCAGGTCGGGAGGCCACTACGAGCAGTACTTC | CASRSGGHYEQYF
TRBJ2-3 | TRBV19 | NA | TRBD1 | TGTGCCAGTAGTAAAAAAGGGGGCGCCCCCGTAGATACGCAGTATTTT | CASSKKGGAPVDTQYF
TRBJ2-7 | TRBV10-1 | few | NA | TGCGCCAGCAGTGATATTGAGGGGGTGAGGGAGCAGTACTTC | CASSDIEGVREQYF
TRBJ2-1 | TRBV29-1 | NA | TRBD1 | TGCAGCGTTCGACAGGGCCATGAGCAGTTCTTC | CSVRQGHEQFF
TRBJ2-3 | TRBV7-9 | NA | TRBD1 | TGTGCCAGCAGCTCACCAGGGGGAAGCACAGATACGCAGTATTTT | CASSSPGGSTDTQYF
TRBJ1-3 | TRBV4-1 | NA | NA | TGCGCCAGCAGCCAACCTGGACAGTGGCCCTCTGGAAACACCATATATTTT | CASSQPGQWPSGNTIYF